This is a list of T cell receptor beta chains from one sample in a study of cytomegalovirus exposure and HLA in healthy donors. The repertoire was sequenced with immunoSEQ multiplex PCR; TCRdb's copy has only in-frame clones and lacks some. This sample has 120,000 or so clones, with roughly two thirds found just once. Sequenced sample: PBMCs. These receptors were obtained from a young man in good health and CMV-seropositive. CDR3s include the opening cysteine and the closing phenylalanine or tryptophan. Each record gives: D gene, J gene, V gene, clone size, CDR3 protein, CDR3 DNA. The D gene is left open where the match is weak. Only some rows state a clone size, as once, few, many or a class for expanded clones.

d_gene: TRBD1
j_gene: TRBJ2-5
v_gene: TRBV28
abundance: few
CDR3aa: CASSATGGLGETQYF
CDR3nt: TGTGCCAGCAGCGCAACAGGGGGCTTGGGAGAGACCCAGTACTTC

d_gene: TRBD1
j_gene: TRBJ1-5
v_gene: TRBV10-2
abundance: NA
CDR3aa: CASSESTGANQPQHF
CDR3nt: TGCGCCAGCAGTGAGTCGACAGGGGCCAATCAGCCCCAGCATTTT

d_gene: NA
j_gene: TRBJ2-3
v_gene: TRBV7-2
abundance: NA
CDR3aa: CASTLIRSTDTQYF
CDR3nt: TGTGCCAGCACCCTCATTAGAAGTACAGATACGCAGTATTTT

d_gene: NA
j_gene: TRBJ2-1
v_gene: TRBV28
abundance: NA
CDR3aa: CASSSGGGSYNEQFF
CDR3nt: TGTGCCAGCAGTTCTGGGGGAGGATCCTACAATGAGCAGTTCTTC

d_gene: NA
j_gene: TRBJ2-3
v_gene: TRBV11-3
abundance: once
CDR3aa: CASSLAGGQDTQYF
CDR3nt: TGTGCCAGCAGCTTAGCAGGAGGGCAAGATACGCAGTATTTT

d_gene: NA
j_gene: TRBJ2-7
v_gene: TRBV14
abundance: NA
CDR3aa: CASSLRLVTEQYF
CDR3nt: TGTGCCAGCAGCCTCAGACTAGTCACCGAGCAGTACTTC

d_gene: TRBD1
j_gene: TRBJ1-5
v_gene: TRBV7-3
abundance: NA
CDR3aa: CATGGPGGQGNQPQHF
CDR3nt: TGTGCCACAGGGGGCCCCGGAGGACAGGGGAATCAGCCCCAGCATTTT

d_gene: TRBD2
j_gene: TRBJ2-1
v_gene: TRBV2
abundance: NA
CDR3aa: CASSVGLADNEQFF
CDR3nt: TGTGCCAGCAGTGTCGGGCTAGCGGACAATGAGCAGTTCTTC

d_gene: NA
j_gene: TRBJ2-1
v_gene: TRBV28
abundance: NA
CDR3aa: CASRNGGNNEQFF
CDR3nt: TGTGCCAGCAGGAACGGCGGTAACAATGAGCAGTTCTTC

d_gene: NA
j_gene: TRBJ2-5
v_gene: TRBV4-3
abundance: NA
CDR3aa: CASSQDFSRGQWETQYF
CDR3nt: TGCGCCAGCAGCCAAGATTTTTCGCGGGGCCAGTGGGAGACCCAGTACTTC

d_gene: NA
j_gene: TRBJ2-7
v_gene: TRBV7-9
abundance: NA
CDR3aa: CASTTDGSPIYEQYF
CDR3nt: TGTGCCAGCACCACCGATGGGAGTCCAATCTACGAGCAGTACTTC

d_gene: NA
j_gene: TRBJ1-2
v_gene: TRBV6-4
abundance: NA
CDR3aa: CASSATGSYGYTF
CDR3nt: TGTGCCAGCAGTGCTACAGGTTCCTATGGCTACACCTTC

d_gene: TRBD2
j_gene: TRBJ2-7
v_gene: TRBV10-1
abundance: few
CDR3aa: CASSRSSFPGGGSRLAGSNYEQYF
CDR3nt: TGCGCCAGCAGCAGGTCATCATTCCCCGGTGGTGGCAGTAGACTAGCGGGAAGTAACTACGAGCAGTACTTC

d_gene: NA
j_gene: TRBJ2-7
v_gene: TRBV7-2
abundance: NA
CDR3aa: CASSFAFAYEQYF
CDR3nt: TGTGCCAGCAGCTTTGCGTTTGCCTACGAGCAGTACTTC

d_gene: NA
j_gene: TRBJ1-5
v_gene: TRBV7-2
abundance: NA
CDR3aa: CASSLKGDQPQHF
CDR3nt: TGTGCCAGCAGCTTAAAGGGAGATCAGCCCCAGCATTTT

d_gene: NA
j_gene: TRBJ1-5
v_gene: TRBV5-1
abundance: NA
CDR3aa: CASSLGAGDAQPQHF
CDR3nt: TGCGCCAGCAGCTTGGGCGCAGGGGACGCTCAGCCCCAGCATTTT

d_gene: NA
j_gene: TRBJ2-2
v_gene: TRBV5-1
abundance: NA
CDR3aa: CASSGRGWTGELFF
CDR3nt: TGCGCCAGCAGCGGAAGGGGGTGGACCGGGGAGCTGTTTTTT

d_gene: TRBD1
j_gene: TRBJ2-1
v_gene: TRBV6-5
abundance: NA
CDR3aa: CASRTGDNEQFF
CDR3nt: TGTGCCAGCAGAACAGGGGACAATGAGCAGTTCTTC

d_gene: NA
j_gene: TRBJ2-7
v_gene: TRBV19
abundance: NA
CDR3aa: CASSDSPGAYEQYF
CDR3nt: TGTGCCAGTAGTGATTCCCCAGGGGCCTACGAGCAGTACTTC

d_gene: TRBD2
j_gene: TRBJ2-2
v_gene: TRBV19
abundance: few
CDR3aa: CASSIDPRREGYTGELFF
CDR3nt: TGTGCCAGTAGTATAGATCCGAGGCGGGAGGGGTACACCGGGGAGCTGTTTTTT

d_gene: TRBD1
j_gene: TRBJ2-5
v_gene: TRBV5-1
abundance: NA
CDR3aa: CASRSTGGETQYF
CDR3nt: TGCGCCAGCAGGTCGACAGGGGGAGAGACCCAGTACTTC

d_gene: NA
j_gene: TRBJ1-2
v_gene: TRBV28
abundance: NA
CDR3aa: CASSYLPTTSPYGYTF
CDR3nt: TGTGCCAGCAGTTACCTACCAACCACCTCCCCCTATGGCTACACCTTC